The entry below gives a single TCR beta chain sequence along with its context. Relative to the germline gene, one junction end is altered; a read error may explain this. The CDR3 covers 16 residues. Germline V gene sequence: CDR1 SGHTA, CDR2 FQGNSA. The sample comes from a study of spatial heterogeneity in lung cancer. Study summary: The donor population consisted of approximately 68 patients with untreated, early-stage non-small cell lung cancer. Beta-chain sequences consistently outnumbered alpha-chain sequences in detection. Available follow-up PBMC samples, collected a median of roughly two years post-resection, were sequenced. TCR and UMI combinations that were unique each appeared, on average, more than ten times in raw reads.

TCRdb fed the 5' RACE reads into MiXCR, producing one record per CDR3 protein. The table lists approximately 27,000 distinct CDR3 sequences, around 6% of them singletons. As for time point: blood at routine non-recurrence follow-up after resection. TCRs were sequenced from unsorted whole RNA of tumor, nontumor lung or PBMC. This specimen was PBMCs, taken at follow-up. V is TRBV7-2 and J is TRBJ1-2, with a tentative D call TRBD1 (5 bases). The receptor's source is a male donor with early-stage non-small cell lung cancer. The CDR3 is CAGSLDPGPANYGYTF. In DNA form, the CDR3 reads TGTGCCGGCAGCTTAGATCCGGGACCAGCTAACTATGGCTACACCTTC.